The T cell receptor (beta chain) under discussion was sequenced for a study of response to subunit inactivated influenza vaccine. Each CDR3 protein gets one entry after TCRdb re-called the RT-PCR reads with MiXCR. The profile shows about 570,000 distinct CDR3 sequences, approximately 10% of them singletons. The V end was cut by 10 bases, the J end by 0 bases, with 14 bases between. CDR1 and CDR2 from the germline V gene are SGHKS and YYEKEE (reference sequence). The CDR3 totals 13 residues. This sample was also put to use in a study of T cells expressing NK-cell markers. From that study: Researchers built TCR beta cDNA using 5'RACE template switching with UMIs. Out of eight donors sequenced, seven tested HCMV-seropositive and the remaining one seronegative.

The sequencing used PBMCs from blood, collected on the day of vaccination. The source is a man in his fifties or sixties who received an inactivated influenza vaccine. J is TRBJ2-7 and V is TRBV5-5, with D perhaps matching TRBD1 (6 bases). For the CDR3, the DNA is TGTGCCTGCGCCGACAGGAACTCCTACGAGCAGTACTTC. It yields the protein CACADRNSYEQYF.